These T cell receptor beta chains were read from a single sample in a study of Graves' ophthalmopathy and Graves' hyperthyroidism. One entry per CDR3 protein, called by TCRdb with MiXCR from the multiplex PCR reads. Of a few hundred thousand distinct CDR3 sequences listed, roughly 21% are singletons. Input material: peripheral blood. Receptors were obtained from a woman aged 45-65 years with Graves' ophthalmopathy. The CDR3 runs from the conserved cysteine through the conserved F or W. D genes are given only for firm matches. Rows give clone size only sometimes, using once, few, many, or a class for an expanded clone.

j_call | d_call | clone_size | v_call | cdr3_nt | cdr3_aa
TRBJ2-7 | NA | NA | TRBV7-2 | TGTGCCAGCAGCTTAGCGGCCTTCACGAGCTCCTACGAGCAGTACTTC | CASSLAAFTSSYEQYF
TRBJ1-1 | NA | many | TRBV7-8 | TGTGCCAGCAGCCCCCACGTGGTTGGGGCACGGGAAGCTTTCTTT | CASSPHVVGAREAFF
TRBJ2-7 | TRBD2 | many | TRBV27 | TGTGCCAGCAGTTTCCTTCTGGGGAGGGGCTCTCCCTACGAGCAGTACTTC | CASSFLLGRGSPYEQYF
TRBJ2-5 | NA | NA | TRBV5-4 | TGTGCCAGCAGCTTGAGATGGCGTGGGGTGGAGACCCAGTACTTC | CASSLRWRGVETQYF
TRBJ1-2 | NA | many | TRBV7-2 | TGTGCCAGCAGCATCGACTATGGCTACACCTTC | CASSIDYGYTF
TRBJ1-3 | NA | many | TRBV12-3/TRBV12-4 | TGTGCCAGCAGTTTGACCGAGGGAAACACCATATATTTT | CASSLTEGNTIYF
TRBJ2-7 | TRBD1 | many | TRBV28 | TGTGCCAGCAGTCGCCCCGGGACAGGGGCCTACGAGCAGTACTTC | CASSRPGTGAYEQYF
TRBJ2-7 | TRBD2 | many | TRBV6-5 | TGTGCCAGCAGTTGGTCACCCGAACTAGCGGCCTACGAGCAGTACTTC | CASSWSPELAAYEQYF
TRBJ2-7 | NA | many | TRBV28 | TGTGCCAGCAGTTTGCGTAGGGACGGCTCCTACGAGCAGTACTTC | CASSLRRDGSYEQYF
TRBJ2-1 | NA | NA | TRBV28 | TGTGCCAGCAGTACCACAGGGAAACGGAATGAGCAGTTCTTC | CASSTTGKRNEQFF
TRBJ2-5 | TRBD2 | many | TRBV7-9 | TGTGCCAGCCGGGCGGGAGAGCAGGAGACCCAGTACTTC | CASRAGEQETQYF
TRBJ2-7 | NA | NA | TRBV6-2/TRBV6-3 | TGTGCCAGCAGTAACCCCCGGACTACTAATTACGAGCAGTACTTC | CASSNPRTTNYEQYF
TRBJ2-7 | TRBD1 | NA | TRBV24-1 | TGTGCCACCAGGAGACAGGGGGCCTACGAGCAGTACTTT | CATRRQGAYEQYF
TRBJ2-7 | TRBD2 | NA | TRBV6-1 | TGTGCCAGCATGGCGGGAGAATTGTACGAGCAGTACTTC | CASMAGELYEQYF
TRBJ2-4 | TRBD1 | NA | TRBV28 | TGTGCCAGCAGTTCAATACAGGGGGGCGGAAACATTCAGTACTTC | CASSSIQGGGNIQYF
TRBJ2-7 | NA | many | TRBV10-3 | TGTGCCATCAGTGGGACTACGGGATATAAGTACGAGCAGTACTTC | CAISGTTGYKYEQYF
TRBJ1-5 | NA | many | TRBV30 | TGTGCCTGGAGTCGTATGGATAAGCAGCCCCAGCATTTT | CAWSRMDKQPQHF
TRBJ2-7 | TRBD2 | NA | TRBV9 | TGTGCCAGCAGCGTAGCACAGCCAGCGGGAGTCGCGGAGCAGTACTTC | CASSVAQPAGVAEQYF
TRBJ2-5 | TRBD1 | many | TRBV2 | TGTGCCAGCAGTCCGGGACAGGGGCCCCCCACCCAAGAGACCCAGTACTTC | CASSPGQGPPTQETQYF
TRBJ1-6 | TRBD1 | many | TRBV27 | TGTGCCAGCAGGACCAGGGCAGGGGGGAATTCACCCCTCCACTTT | CASRTRAGGNSPLHF
TRBJ2-7 | TRBD1 | many | TRBV5-1 | TGCGCCAGCAGCCGTTCCGGGACAGGGGACTACGAGCAGTACTTC | CASSRSGTGDYEQYF
TRBJ2-5 | NA | many | TRBV12-3/TRBV12-4 | TGTGCCTGCGGGCCACTACAAGAGACCCAGTACTTC | CACGPLQETQYF
TRBJ2-7 | NA | many | TRBV4-1 | TGCGCCAGCAGTCTACAGGGAAACTCCTACGAGCAGTACTTC | CASSLQGNSYEQYF
TRBJ2-6 | NA | many | TRBV6-5 | TGTGCCAGCAGTTACTCACAGGGTCCAGGGGCCAACGTCCTGACTTTC | CASSYSQGPGANVLTF
TRBJ1-5 | TRBD1 | NA | TRBV20-1 | TGCAGTGCTAGAGACGCCGGACAGGGGGTACAGCCCCAGCATTTT | CSARDAGQGVQPQHF
TRBJ2-7 | NA | many | TRBV6-5 | TGTGCCAGCAGTTTCTCCGACACCTCCTACGAGCAGTACTTC | CASSFSDTSYEQYF
TRBJ2-2 | NA | NA | TRBV18 | TGTGCCAGCTCCGGCCGAGGGAGCCTCACCGGGGAGCTGTTTTTT | CASSGRGSLTGELFF
TRBJ1-5 | TRBD1 | many | TRBV20-1 | TGCAGTGCTAGAGACCGACAGGGACAGATCAATCAGCCCCAGCATTTT | CSARDRQGQINQPQHF
TRBJ1-2 | TRBD1 | many | TRBV12-3/TRBV12-4 | TGTGCCAGCAGGTTGGGGTTGGGACAGAACTATGGCTACACCTTC | CASRLGLGQNYGYTF
TRBJ2-7 | TRBD2 | many | TRBV2 | TGTGCCAGCAGACAGGGACTAGCGGACGCCTACGAGCAGTACTTC | CASRQGLADAYEQYF
TRBJ2-2 | NA | many | TRBV10-3 | TGTACCATCAGTGAGGAGTCTTTAGGTACCGGGGAGCTGTTTTTT | CTISEESLGTGELFF
TRBJ1-6 | NA | NA | TRBV15 | TGTGCCACCAGCAGAGATCTGGTAGCGAAGGGCTCCTATAATTCACCCCTCCACTTT | CATSRDLVAKGSYNSPLHF
TRBJ1-2 | TRBD1 | many | TRBV30 | TGTGCCTGGACCCCGGGACAGGGGAGGGTAGGCTATGGCTACACCTTC | CAWTPGQGRVGYGYTF
TRBJ1-1 | NA | many | TRBV2 | TGTGCCAGCAGTGATGGGGGGCTGTACACTGAAGCTTTCTTT | CASSDGGLYTEAFF
TRBJ1-6 | NA | many | TRBV20-1 | TGCAGTGCCGGACCGGGAGATTCACCCCTCCACTTT | CSAGPGDSPLHF
TRBJ2-5 | NA | NA | TRBV11-2 | TGTGCCAGCAGTCCTTCGGGGGCTAGGGTCGAGACCCAGTACTTC | CASSPSGARVETQYF
TRBJ1-1 | NA | many | TRBV11-1 | TGTGCCAGCAGCAAAACACGAAATTTGGGGAACACTGAAGCTTTCTTT | CASSKTRNLGNTEAFF
TRBJ2-7 | NA | many | TRBV7-8 | TGTGCCAGCAGCAGCCGGCTTAGCCATTACGAGCAGTACTTC | CASSSRLSHYEQYF
TRBJ2-5 | TRBD1 | many | TRBV27 | TGTGCCAGCAGTCCCGGGACAGCGAGAGTTCAAGAGACCCAGTACTTC | CASSPGTARVQETQYF
TRBJ1-5 | NA | many | TRBV29-1 | TGCAGCGTCAGGACAGATGGTGGCAATCAGCCCCAGCATTTT | CSVRTDGGNQPQHF
TRBJ1-1 | TRBD1 | many | TRBV30 | TGTGCCTTTAACTACAGGGGAGTGAACACTGAAGCTTTCTTT | CAFNYRGVNTEAFF
TRBJ2-7 | TRBD2 | many | TRBV28 | TGTGCCAGCAGTTCACCTGCTACTAGCGGGAACGACGAGCAGTACTTC | CASSSPATSGNDEQYF
TRBJ2-5 | NA | NA | TRBV4-1 | TGCGCCAGCAGCCAAGACCCCCAAGAGACCCAGTACTTC | CASSQDPQETQYF
TRBJ2-2 | NA | few | TRBV27 | TGTGCCAGCAGACGCAATAAGCAGGGGTCCGGGGAGCTGTTTTTT | CASRRNKQGSGELFF
TRBJ1-5 | NA | many | TRBV10-3 | TGTGCCATCAGTGGTTTCCTTAGCAATCAGCCCCAGCATTTT | CAISGFLSNQPQHF
TRBJ1-1 | NA | many | TRBV12-3/TRBV12-4 | TGTGCCAGCAGTTTAGGGGGGGGAGCGGGGAACACTGAAGCTTTCTTT | CASSLGGGAGNTEAFF
TRBJ2-7 | NA | many | TRBV14 | TGTGCCAGCAGCCAAAGGCGGGGGCCCTACGAGCAGTACTTC | CASSQRRGPYEQYF
TRBJ2-7 | TRBD2 | many | TRBV20-1 | TGCAGTGCTCCAAACCTAGGGACTAGCGGGGATGGGGGCTACGAGCAGTACTTC | CSAPNLGTSGDGGYEQYF
TRBJ2-2 | NA | many | TRBV9 | TGTGCCAGCAGCGAGGGGGTCAACACCGGGGAGCTGTTTTTT | CASSEGVNTGELFF
TRBJ1-5 | TRBD1 | many | TRBV6-2/TRBV6-3 | TGTGCCAGCAGTACCAGGGGGCATCAGCCCCAGCATTTT | CASSTRGHQPQHF
TRBJ2-7 | NA | many | TRBV6-2/TRBV6-3 | TGTGCCAGCATTAAGGAGCGGGCGGCCCTCTACGAGCAGTACTTC | CASIKERAALYEQYF
TRBJ2-7 | TRBD1 | many | TRBV20-1 | TGCAGTGCTATCCCCGGTGGGACAGAGTACGAGCAGTACTTC | CSAIPGGTEYEQYF
TRBJ1-1 | NA | many | TRBV12-3/TRBV12-4 | TGTGCCAGCAGTTTTTACCCAGACGTAGCTTTCTTT | CASSFYPDVAFF
TRBJ2-5 | NA | NA | TRBV20-1 | TGCAGAGCCCGGGGGCCGAGAGAGACACAGTACTTC | CRARGPRETQYF